This entry lists 10 T cell receptor beta chains sequenced from one sample in a study of T cell responses to AZD1222 COVID-19 vaccine. Produced via immunoSEQ multiplex PCR; TCRdb's table is partial and in-frame only. This sample has roughly 120,000 clones, with 80% to 95% found just once. The source was peripheral blood, collected 28 days after the second AZD1222 dose. Receptors were obtained from an adult who received the AZD1222 COVID-19 vaccine.

The chain has TRBV25-1 and TRBJ1-4; tentatively, D is TRBD1 (5 bases). Germline V gene data show CDR1 as MGHDK and CDR2 as SYGVNS. V was pared by 6 bases and J by 11 bases, with 10 bases between. The CDR3 is 11 residues long. The CDR3 DNA reads as TGTGCCAGCAGCGGGACGGGGAAACTGTTTTTT. Translated, it gives CASSGTGKLFF.

The chain is built from TRBV5-1 and TRBJ2-1; TRBD2 matches 11 bases. CDR1 and CDR2 from the germline V gene are SGHRS and YFSETQ. There are 19 residues in the CDR3. The V gene end was trimmed by 0 bases and the J gene end by 4 bases; junction bases not matched to a gene: 12. As DNA, the CDR3 is TGCGCCAGCAGCTTGGGGACTAGCGGGCTAATGCCGTGGTACAATGAGCAGTTCTTC. It codes for CASSLGTSGLMPWYNEQFF.

The chain is built from TRBV20-1 and TRBJ1-2, with D perhaps matching TRBD1 (5 bases). Trimming took off 3 bases at V and 8 bases at J, with 16 bases between the two ends. This CDR3 region has 13 residues. CDR1 and CDR2 from the germline V gene are DFQATT and SNEGSKA (reference sequence). CDR3 nucleotides: TGCAGTGCTAGTCCTGGGACCATCTACGGCTACACCTTC. The encoded protein is CSASPGTIYGYTF.

This chain connects TRBV7-9 to TRBJ2-7, with TRBD1 matching over 7 bases. The V and J ends lost 3 bases and 6 bases, in that order; junction bases with no gene match: 2. The CDR3 has 12 amino acids. Per the germline V gene, CDR1 is SEHNR and CDR2 is FQNEAQ (reference sequence). CDR3 protein: CASSLSGGEQYF. In DNA form, the CDR3 reads TGTGCCAGCAGCTTGTCAGGGGGCGAGCAGTACTTC. Variable domain in full (rest from reference TRBV7-9 and TRBJ2-7): DTGVSQNPRHKITKRGQNVTFRCDPISEHNRLYWYRQTLGQGPEFLTYFQNEAQLEKSRLLSDRFSAERPKGSFSTLEIQRTEQGDSAMYLCASSLSGGEQYFGPGTRLTVT.

This chain links TRBV5-1 with TRBJ1-1, with TRBD1 identical over 7 bases. Germline V gene lookup returns CDR1 SGHRS and CDR2 YFSETQ. The V gene end was trimmed by 2 bases and the J gene end by 0 bases; junction bases not matched to a gene: 4. The CDR3 is made up of 15 amino acids. CDR3 in amino acids: CASSLGGSMNTEAFF. The CDR3 coding sequence is TGCGCCAGCAGCTTAGGGGGCAGTATGAACACTGAAGCTTTCTTT. Looking up the rest from reference TRBV5-1 and TRBJ1-1 gives the full variable domain: KAGVTQTPRYLIKTRGQQVTLSCSPISGHRSVSWYQQTPGQGLQFLFEYFSETQRNKGNFPGRFSGRQFSNSRSEMNVSTLELGDSALYLCASSLGGSMNTEAFFGQGTRLTVV.

The V and J genes are TRBV27 and TRBJ1-2; no clear D. Germline CDR1 is MNHEY and CDR2 is SMNVEV (reference sequence). This CDR3 comprises 10 residues. V was trimmed by 7 bases and J by 5 bases, leaving 5 bases between them. CDR3 sequence reads: CASNGYGYTF. CDR3 nucleotide sequence: TGTGCCAGCAATGGTTATGGCTACACCTTC.

The chain uses TRBV3-1 (or the pseudogene TRBV3-2) and TRBJ1-5, with D unclear. The CDR3 sequence is 12 residues long. The germline CDR1 and CDR2 sequences are LGHDT and YNNKEL (reference sequence). The ends were cut back, 2 bases at V and 9 bases at J, with 8 bases in the middle. CDR3 protein: CASSQSEGPQHF. CDR3 in DNA: TGTGCCAGCAGCCAAAGCGAAGGGCCCCAGCATTTT.

The V gene is TRBV5-6, the J gene TRBJ2-1, with 13 bases matching TRBD2. CDR3 size: 16 residues. Trimming removed 3 bases from V and 5 bases from J; junction bases left unmatched: 5. CDR1 SGHDT and CDR2 YYEEEE come from the germline V gene. The CDR3 DNA reads TGTGCCAGCAGCTGGGCCGGGACTAGCGGGAACAATGAGCAGTTCTTC. Its translation: CASSWAGTSGNNEQFF.

This rearrangement joins TRBV18 to TRBJ2-7; possibly TRBD1 for D (5 bases). Per germline, CDR1 KGHSH and CDR2 LQKENI. Trimming took off 2 bases at V and 2 bases at J, with 16 bases between the two ends. The length of the CDR3 is 16 residues. In nucleotides, the CDR3 is TGTGCCAGCTCACCATTATTGGTAGGGGTAGCCTACGAGCAGTACTTC. Translation: CASSPLLVGVAYEQYF.

The chain recombines TRBV7-2 with TRBJ1-5; D perhaps matches TRBD1 (6 bases). Trimming shortened V by 0 bases and J by 4 bases, and 10 bases separated the two germline ends. Germline-derived CDR1 and CDR2 are SGHTA and FQGNSA. This CDR3 is built from 15 residues. The CDR3 loop reads CASSLAPQGNQPQHF. CDR3 nucleotide sequence: TGTGCCAGCAGCTTAGCGCCGCAGGGGAATCAGCCCCAGCATTTT.